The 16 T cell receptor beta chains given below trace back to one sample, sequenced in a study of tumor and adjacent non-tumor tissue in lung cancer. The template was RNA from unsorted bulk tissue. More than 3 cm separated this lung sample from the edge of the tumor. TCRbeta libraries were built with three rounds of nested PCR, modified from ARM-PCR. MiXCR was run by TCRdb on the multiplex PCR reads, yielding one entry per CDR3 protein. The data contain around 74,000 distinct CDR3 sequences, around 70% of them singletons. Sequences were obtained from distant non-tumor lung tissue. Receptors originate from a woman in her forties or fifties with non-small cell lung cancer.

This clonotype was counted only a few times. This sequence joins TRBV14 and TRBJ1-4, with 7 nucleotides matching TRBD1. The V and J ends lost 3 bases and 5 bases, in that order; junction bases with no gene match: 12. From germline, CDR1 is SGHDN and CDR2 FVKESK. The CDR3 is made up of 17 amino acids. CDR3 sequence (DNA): TGTGCCAGCAGCCACGGGAGGGGGCAGAGGTGGAATGAAAAACTGTTTTTT. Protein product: CASSHGRGQRWNEKLFF.

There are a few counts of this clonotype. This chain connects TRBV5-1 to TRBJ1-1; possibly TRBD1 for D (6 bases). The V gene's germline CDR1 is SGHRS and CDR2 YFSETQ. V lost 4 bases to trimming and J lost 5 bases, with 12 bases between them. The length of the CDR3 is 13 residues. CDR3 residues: CASSSEGGTEAFF. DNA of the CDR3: TGCGCCAGCAGCAGTGAAGGGGGGACTGAAGCTTTCTTT.

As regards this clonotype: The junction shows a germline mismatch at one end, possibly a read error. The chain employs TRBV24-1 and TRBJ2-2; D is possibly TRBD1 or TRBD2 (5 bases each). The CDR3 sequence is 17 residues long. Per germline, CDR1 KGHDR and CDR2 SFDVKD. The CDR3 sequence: CATSDETGFRGTGELSF. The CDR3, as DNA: TGTGCCACTAGTGACGAAACGGGGTTCCGAGGGACCGGGGAGCTTTCTTTT.

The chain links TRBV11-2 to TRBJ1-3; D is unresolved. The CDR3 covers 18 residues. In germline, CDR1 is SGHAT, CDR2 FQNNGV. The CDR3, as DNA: TGTACCAACCGCCCTCGGGGATATGGACTCCCCTCTGGAAACACCATATATTTT. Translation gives CTNRPRGYGLPSGNTIYF.

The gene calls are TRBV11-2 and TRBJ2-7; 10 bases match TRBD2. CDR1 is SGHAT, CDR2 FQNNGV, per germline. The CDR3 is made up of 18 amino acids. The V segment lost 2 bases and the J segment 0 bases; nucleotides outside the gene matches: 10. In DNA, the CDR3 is TGTGCCAGCAGCTTAACCCTACTAGCGGGAAGTAACTCCTACGAGCAGTACGTC. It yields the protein CASSLTLLAGSNSYEQYV.

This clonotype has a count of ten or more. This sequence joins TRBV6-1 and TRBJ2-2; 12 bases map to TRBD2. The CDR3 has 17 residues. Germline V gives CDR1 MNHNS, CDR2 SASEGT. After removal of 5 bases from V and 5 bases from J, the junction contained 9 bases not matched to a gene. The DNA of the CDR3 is TGTGCCAGCAGTCTCCTAGCGGGAGGGCCGGGGACCGGGGAGCTGTTTTTT. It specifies CASSLLAGGPGTGELFF.

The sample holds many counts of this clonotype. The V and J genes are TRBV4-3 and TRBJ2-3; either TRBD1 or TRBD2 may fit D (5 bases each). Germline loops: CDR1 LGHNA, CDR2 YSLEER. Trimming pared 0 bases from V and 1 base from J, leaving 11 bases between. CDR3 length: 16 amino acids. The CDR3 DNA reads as TGCGCCAGCAGCCAAGATAAGGGACGGGGCACAGATACGCAGTATTTT. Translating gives CASSQDKGRGTDTQYF.

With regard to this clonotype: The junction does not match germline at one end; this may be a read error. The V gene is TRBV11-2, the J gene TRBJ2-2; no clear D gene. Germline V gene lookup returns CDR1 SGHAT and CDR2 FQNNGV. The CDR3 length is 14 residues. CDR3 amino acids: CAGSRNRDTGELFF. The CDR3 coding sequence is TGTGCCGGCAGCAGAAACCGGGACACCGGGGAGCTGTTTTTT.

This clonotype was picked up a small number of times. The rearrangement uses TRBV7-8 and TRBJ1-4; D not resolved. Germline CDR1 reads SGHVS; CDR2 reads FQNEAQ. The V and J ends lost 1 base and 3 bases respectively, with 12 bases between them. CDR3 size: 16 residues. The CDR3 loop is CASSLEPRPANEKLFF. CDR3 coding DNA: TGTGCCAGCAGCTTAGAACCAAGGCCGGCTAATGAAAAACTGTTTTTT.

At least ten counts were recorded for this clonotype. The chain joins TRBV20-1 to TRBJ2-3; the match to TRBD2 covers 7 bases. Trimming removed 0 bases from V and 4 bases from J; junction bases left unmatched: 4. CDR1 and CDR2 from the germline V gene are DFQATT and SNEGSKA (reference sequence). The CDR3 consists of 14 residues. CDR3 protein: CSARETSSPDTQYF. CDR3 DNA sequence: TGCAGTGCTAGAGAGACTAGCAGTCCAGATACGCAGTATTTT.

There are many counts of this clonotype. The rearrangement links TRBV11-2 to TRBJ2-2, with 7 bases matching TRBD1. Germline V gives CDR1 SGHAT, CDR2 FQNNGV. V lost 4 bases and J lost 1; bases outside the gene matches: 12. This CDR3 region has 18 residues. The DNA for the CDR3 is TGTGCCAGCAGCTCCACCGCATACAGGGGAATGAACACCGGGGAGCTGTTTTTT. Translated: CASSSTAYRGMNTGELFF.

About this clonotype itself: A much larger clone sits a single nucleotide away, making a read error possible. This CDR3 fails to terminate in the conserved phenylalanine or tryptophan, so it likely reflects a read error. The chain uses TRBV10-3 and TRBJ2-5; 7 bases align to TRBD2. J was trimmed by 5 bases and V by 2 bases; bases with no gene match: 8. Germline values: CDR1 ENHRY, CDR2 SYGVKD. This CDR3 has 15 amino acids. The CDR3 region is CAISEGGAGSETQYL. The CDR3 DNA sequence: TGTGCCATCAGTGAGGGAGGAGCGGGATCGGAGACCCAGTACTTA.

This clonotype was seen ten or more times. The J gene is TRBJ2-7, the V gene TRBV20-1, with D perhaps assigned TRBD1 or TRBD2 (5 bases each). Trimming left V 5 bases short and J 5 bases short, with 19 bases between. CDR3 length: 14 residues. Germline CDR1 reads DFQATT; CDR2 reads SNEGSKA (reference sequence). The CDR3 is CSAPAGRASDEQYF. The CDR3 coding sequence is TGCAGTGCTCCGGCGGGCAGGGCGTCCGACGAGCAGTACTTC.

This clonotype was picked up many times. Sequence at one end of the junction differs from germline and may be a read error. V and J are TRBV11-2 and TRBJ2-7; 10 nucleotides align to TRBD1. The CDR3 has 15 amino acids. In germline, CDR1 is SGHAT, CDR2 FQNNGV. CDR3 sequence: CPSSFGTGVTYGHYF. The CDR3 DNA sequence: TGTCCCAGCAGCTTCGGGACAGGGGTTACCTACGGGCATTACTTC. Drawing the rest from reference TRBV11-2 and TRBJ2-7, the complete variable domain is EAGVAQSPRYKIIEKRQSVAFWCNPISGHATLYWYQQILGQGPKLLIQFQNNGVVDDSQLPKDRFSAERLKGVDSTLKIQPAKLEDSAVYLCPSSFGTGVTYGHYFGPGTRLTVT.

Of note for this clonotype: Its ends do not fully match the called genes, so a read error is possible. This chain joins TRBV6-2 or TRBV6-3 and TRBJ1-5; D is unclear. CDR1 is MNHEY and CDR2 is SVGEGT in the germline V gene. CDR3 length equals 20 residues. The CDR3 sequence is CASSFGSVVYVSGLDQPQHF. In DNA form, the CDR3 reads TGTGCCAGCAGTTTCGGATCTGTGGTATATGTCAGCGGTCTTGATCAGCCCCAACATTTT.

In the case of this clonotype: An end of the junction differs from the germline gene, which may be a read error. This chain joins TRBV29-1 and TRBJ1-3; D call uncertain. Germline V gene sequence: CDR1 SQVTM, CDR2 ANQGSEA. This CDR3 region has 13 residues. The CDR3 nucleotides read TGCAGTGTTGCTATAAACTCCGGAAACACCATATATTTT. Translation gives CSVAINSGNTIYF. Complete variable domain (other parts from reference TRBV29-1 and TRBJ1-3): SAVISQKPSRDICQRGTSLTIQCQVDSQVTMMFWYRQQPGQSLTLIATANQGSEATYESGFVIDKFPISRPNLTFSTLTVSNMSPEDSSIYLCSVAINSGNTIYFGEGSWLTVV.